This TCR beta chain derives from a study of cytomegalovirus exposure and HLA in healthy donors. The PCR was carried out with 60 Vbeta primers and 13 Jbeta primers. In the authors' workflow: Roughly 73 million unique TCR beta chains, around 10 million of them shared, were counted by a later analysis. Some clones are missing from TCRdb's copy, which holds only in-frame ones; the method was immunoSEQ multiplex PCR. V and J calls plus clone size are reproduced from that table; the DNA served to infer D and trimming. Here the sample spans around 150,000 clones, less than 85% being singletons. The V gene end was trimmed by 4 bases and the J gene end by 8 bases; junction bases not matched to a gene: 16. Germline CDR1 and CDR2: LNHDA and SQIVND (reference sequence). The CDR3 totals 17 residues.

The rearrangement uses TRBV19 and TRBJ2-3; TRBD2 matches 9 bases. The source is a man aged 35 to 55 in good health and CMV-seronegative. Sequenced: PBMCs. DNA of the CDR3: TGTGCCAGTAGTACCCTCGGGCGGGGGGGGCTTTTGTCTACGCAGTATTTT. Protein sequence: CASSTLGRGGLLSTQYF.